Sequencing of this TCR beta chain was carried out in a study of OX40 agonist ivuxolimab in advanced cancers. Turning to the study itself: Hepatocellular carcinoma, melanoma, renal cell or head and neck cancer affected the dose-escalation patients.

CDR1 is SQVTM and CDR2 is ANQGSEA in the germline V gene. The CDR3 spans 12 residues. The germline V and J ends were trimmed by 2 bases and 7 bases, with 11 bases remaining between them. General study points: The specificity for antigen of the expanded peripheral T cells was not determined.

The table came from immunoSEQ multiplex PCR; TCRdb's copy has only in-frame clones and leaves some out. Among 45,000 to 60,000 clones listed, 75% to 85% were seen once. Remarks on this clone: What it binds is unknown.

The receptor was derived from an adult with an advanced solid tumor such as melanoma, head and neck, liver or kidney cancer. The material was CD4+ or CD8+ T cells sorted from blood, obtained in a trial of the OX40 agonist ivuxolimab. V gene TRBV29-1 combines with J gene TRBJ2-5, with D unresolved. The CDR3 bases are TGCAGCGTTGAATCGGAGCGATGGACCCAGTACTTC. Translated: CSVESERWTQYF.